This T cell receptor (beta chain) comes out of a study of T-cell memory formation after mild COVID-19. As for the study in general: There were largely donor-specific TCR clusters.

TCRdb re-called the 5' RACE reads with MiXCR, one entry per CDR3 protein. The sample has about 170,000 distinct CDR3 sequences, roughly 13% seen once. The sequencing sample was made of PBMCs or a T cell subset sorted from them (not recorded which). This receptor was obtained from a man between 18 and 29 years old who had mild COVID-19 (a few samples of this study predate the infection). Cell type and time point are not known.

CDR3 sequence: CASSLAPTTGELFF. CDR3 sequence (DNA): TGTGCCAGCAGCTTAGCCCCGACCACCGGGGAGCTGTTTTTT. The chain employs TRBV7-2 and TRBJ2-2, with D unclear. The CDR3 totals 14 residues. V lost 0 bases to trimming and J lost 4 bases, with 6 bases between them. Germline CDR1 SGHTA, CDR2 FQGNSA.